The clone carrying this TCR beta chain registers medium-sized (0.01 to 0.1%) by frequency. The target antigen is unknown. It was by 5'RACE template switching with UMIs that TCR beta cDNA was made. One entry per CDR3 protein, without DNA, is what TCRdb gives after re-calling the 5' RACE reads. The sample data list several thousand distinct CDR3 sequences. In germline, CDR1 is SGHTA, CDR2 FQGNSA. The length of the CDR3 is 14 residues. The source of the sample is a study of T cells expressing NK-cell markers. Whole-study context: Researchers got TCR beta repertoires out of sorted CD3+CD56+NKG2C+, CD3+CD56+NKG2C- and CD3+CD56-NKG2C+ T cells. Study results and caveats: In a handful of donors, these clonotypes also led the CD3+CD56-NKG2C+ fraction.

This receptor was taken from a man aged 18 to 29 in good health. The sequenced sample was blood T cells: a sorted CD56 or NKG2C T cell subset, CD4+ or CD8+ T cells, or bulk PBMC T cells (not recorded which). V usage is TRBV7-2 and J usage is TRBJ2-7; the D gene TCRdb calls, TRBD1, cannot be checked with no DNA. The chain's CDR3 is CASSPQGIGYEQYF. Complete variable domain (other parts from reference TRBV7-2 and TRBJ2-7): GAGVSQSPSNKVTEKGKDVELRCDPISGHTALYWYRQSLGQGLEFLIYFQGNSAPDKSGLPSDRFSAERTGGSVSTLTIQRTQQEDSAVYLCASSPQGIGYEQYFGPGTRLTVT.